Shown below are 30 T cell receptor beta chains from a single sample sequenced in a study of regulatory and conventional T cells in RAG deficiency. Profiling relied on immunoSEQ multiplex PCR, and the TCRdb table lists in-frame clones only, not all of them. The profile shows some 30,000 clones, about 88% of them singletons. The sample was also reused in another study, on regulatory T cells. According to that study: Amplification used 52 TRBV primers and 13 TRBJ primers.

Specimen: CD8+ T cells sorted from blood. All receptors derive from a human donor in good health.

The CDR3 loop is CASSERPSGETQYF. In DNA, the CDR3 is TGTGCCAGCAGTGAAAGGCCAAGCGGTGAGACCCAGTACTTC. The chain uses TRBV25-1 and TRBJ2-5; D is possibly TRBD2 (5 bases). The CDR3 is 14 residues long. V lost 2 bases, J lost 5 bases, and 12 bases lay in between. From germline, CDR1 is MGHDK and CDR2 SYGVNS.

Here the CDR3 DNA reads TGTGCCAGCTCTCCCGTTCAGGGGTATTCTGAAGCTTTCTTT. Protein product: CASSPVQGYSEAFF. The chain combines TRBV18 with TRBJ1-1; D is possibly TRBD1 (6 bases). V shed 6 bases and J shed 6 bases, with 17 bases lying between them. Per germline, CDR1 KGHSH and CDR2 LQKENI. The CDR3 has 14 amino acids.

The rearrangement joins TRBV5-1 to TRBJ2-7; 7 bases map to TRBD2. V shed 7 bases, J shed 0 bases, and the junction held 7 bases outside the gene matches. CDR3 size: 14 residues. Germline V CDR1 and CDR2: SGHRS, YFSETQ. The CDR3 region has the DNA TGCGCCAGCGCGGGGGAGCCGAGCTCCTACGAGCAGTACTTC. This translates into CASAGEPSSYEQYF.

The chain uses TRBV2 and TRBJ2-1; D possibly corresponds to TRBD1 (5 bases). The germline gives CDR1 SNHLY, CDR2 FYNNEI. V was clipped by 6 bases and J by 3 bases, with 18 bases between them. The CDR3 is 16 amino acids. The CDR3 spells CASSQPGQGVYNEQFF. The CDR3 nucleotides read TGTGCCAGCAGCCAACCCGGCCAGGGTGTCTACAATGAGCAGTTCTTC.

A word on this clone: At one end the junction does not follow the germline gene, possibly because of a read error. This rearrangement joins TRBV29-1 to TRBJ2-7; 7 bases are shared with TRBD2. CDR3 length: 12 residues. Germline V gene data show CDR1 as SQVTM and CDR2 as ANQGSEA. In DNA, the CDR3 is TGCAGCGTTGAAGACCAGCAGCGGGATTGTCACTTC. Its translation: CSVEDQQRDCHF.

The genes are TRBV5-6 and TRBJ2-7, with D possibly matching TRBD2 (6 bases). This CDR3 spans 13 amino acids. Per the germline V gene, CDR1 is SGHDT and CDR2 is YYEEEE. The V gene lost 6 bases and the J gene lost 0 bases, with 10 bases spanning the gap. DNA of the CDR3: TGTGCCAGCAACTGGGGGGACTCCTACGAGCAGTACTTC. Protein product: CASNWGDSYEQYF.

This chain links TRBV7-6 with TRBJ2-5; no definite D call. The last part of the DNA fits TRBJ2-7 better; the J call may be wrong. This CDR3 contains 12 residues. Per germline, CDR1 SGHVS and CDR2 FNYEAQ. DNA of the CDR3: TGTGCCAGCAGCTTAGGGGACTACGAGCAGTACTTC. This gives the protein CASSLGDYEQYF.

This clone was recorded once. The J gene is TRBJ2-7, the V gene TRBV2; the D is unclear. CDR1 is SNHLY and CDR2 is FYNNEI in the germline V gene. V was pared by 2 bases and J by 2 bases, with 13 bases between. The CDR3 spans 15 residues. CDR3 residues: CASSERLYGTYEQYF. The CDR3 nucleotides are TGTGCCAGCAGTGAACGGTTGTACGGTACCTACGAGCAGTACTTC.

This clone appeared once. V is TRBV6-5 and J is TRBJ2-7; unclear D gene. CDR3 size: 13 residues. Germline values: CDR1 MNHEY, CDR2 SVGAGI. Trimming cost V 0 bases and J 5 bases, with 8 bases left between them. The CDR3 region is CASSYSRMHEQYF. Here the CDR3 DNA reads TGTGCCAGCAGTTACTCAAGGATGCACGAGCAGTACTTC.

The chain combines TRBV6-5 with TRBJ1-1; D is perhaps TRBD1 (6 bases). The germline CDR1 and CDR2 sequences are MNHEY and SVGAGI. Trimming removed 5 bases from V and 6 bases from J, with 16 bases in between. The CDR3 sequence is 14 residues long. CDR3 nucleotide sequence: TGTGCCAGCAGTCCAACGTACAGGGCTGCTGAAGCTTTCTTT. This codes for CASSPTYRAAEAFF.

This clone has just one count. The chain joins TRBV7-8 to TRBJ2-7; 8 positions match TRBD2. V lost 1 base to trimming and J lost 7 bases; unmatched junction nucleotides: 6. The CDR3 is 14 amino acids. Per the germline V gene, CDR1 is SGHVS and CDR2 is FQNEAQ. The CDR3 region is CASSLGGLVGEQYF. In DNA form, the CDR3 reads TGTGCCAGCAGCTTAGGGGGACTAGTAGGGGAGCAGTACTTC.

The chain joins TRBV19 to TRBJ1-2; the D gene is possibly TRBD1 (5 bases). Germline V gene data show CDR1 as LNHDA and CDR2 as SQIVND (reference sequence). V was cut by 3 bases and J by 3 bases, with 11 bases left in between. This CDR3 has 14 amino acids. CDR3 in amino acids: CASSIPTDYYGYTF. The CDR3 DNA is TGTGCCAGTAGTATCCCGACAGATTACTATGGCTACACCTTC.

A single count supports this clone. The genes are TRBV30 and TRBJ2-6; D uncertain. The V end lost 3 bases, the J end lost 0 bases, and 18 bases lay between the germline ends. The CDR3 length is 18 residues. Germline CDR1 reads GTSNPN; CDR2 reads SVGIG (reference sequence). The CDR3 is CAWRPGYDGDSGANVLTF. Here the CDR3 DNA reads TGTGCCTGGAGGCCCGGTTATGATGGGGACTCTGGGGCCAACGTCCTGACTTTC.

The genes are TRBV6-1 and TRBJ1-6; 7 bases map to TRBD1. The CDR3 sequence is 14 residues long. V was pared by 7 bases and J by 6 bases, with 6 bases of the junction left unmatched. The germline V gene has CDR1 MNHNS and CDR2 SASEGT. As DNA, the CDR3 is TGTGCCAGCAATCTGGACAGGCCTAATTCACCCCTCCACTTT. Its translation is CASNLDRPNSPLHF.

The rearrangement links TRBV20-1 to TRBJ1-1; maybe TRBD1 (6 bases). CDR1 is DFQATT, CDR2 SNEGSKA, per germline (reference sequence). V lost 5 bases to trimming and J lost 3 bases, with 7 bases between them. This CDR3 region has 11 residues. The CDR3 region is CSAEGDTEAFF. The CDR3 DNA is TGCAGTGCTGAGGGGGACACTGAAGCTTTCTTT.

This clone was recorded only once. The chain employs TRBV2 and TRBJ1-2; perhaps TRBD1 as D (5 bases). The CDR3 loop spans 13 amino acids. The germline gives CDR1 SNHLY, CDR2 FYNNEI. The germline V and J ends were trimmed by 10 bases and 4 bases, with 16 bases remaining between them. CDR3 loop: CATWGGISYGYTF. The CDR3 DNA reads TGTGCCACTTGGGGGGGAATTTCCTATGGCTACACCTTC. Filled out from reference TRBV2 and TRBJ1-2, the complete variable domain reads EPEVTQTPSHQVTQMGQEVILRCVPISNHLYFYWYRQILGQKVEFLVSFYNNEISEKSEIFDDQFSVERPDGSNFTLKIRSTKLEDSAMYFCATWGGISYGYTFGSGTRLTVV.

The chain has TRBV10-3 and TRBJ2-2; TRBD2 agrees at 8 bases. Germline V lookup: CDR1 ENHRY, CDR2 SYGVKD. The V gene end was trimmed by 3 bases and the J gene end by 3 bases; junction bases not matched to a gene: 0. This CDR3 is built from 14 residues. The CDR3 region is CAISDGGDTGELFF. CDR3 coding DNA: TGTGCCATCAGTGACGGGGGGGACACCGGGGAGCTGTTTTTT.

In its sample, this clone was seen once. The chain links TRBV27 to TRBJ2-3; 12 bases align to TRBD2. The CDR3 loop spans 18 amino acids. The junction had 12 bases not matched to a gene; V was cut back by 0 bases and J by 8 bases. CDR1 is MNHEY, CDR2 SMNVEV, per germline (reference sequence). DNA for the CDR3: TGTGCCAGCAGTTTATCGAGGACTCCTAGCGGGGGGGCCGGTACGCAGTATTTT. Residues: CASSLSRTPSGGAGTQYF.

J is TRBJ2-1 and V is TRBV19; D is ambiguous. Trimming took off 5 bases at V and 3 bases at J, with 8 bases between the two ends. CDR3 length: 13 residues. Germline CDR1 is LNHDA and CDR2 is SQIVND (reference sequence). The CDR3 nucleotides are TGTGCCAGTAGTTGGGTGGGCTACAATGAGCAGTTCTTC. It codes for CASSWVGYNEQFF.

The chain recombines TRBV4-1 with TRBJ1-4; 10 positions agree with TRBD1. Germline CDR1 and CDR2: MGHRA and YSYEKL. There are 17 residues in the CDR3. Losses at the gene ends were 2 bases for V and 8 bases for J; bases not matched to a gene: 11. This chain's CDR3 is CASSQTGGPGQGEKLFF. The CDR3 bases are TGCGCCAGCAGCCAAACCGGAGGACCGGGACAGGGGGAAAAACTGTTTTTT.

The chain joins TRBV4-1 to TRBJ2-5; D may be TRBD1 (6 bases). The V gene's germline CDR1 is MGHRA and CDR2 YSYEKL. The CDR3 totals 15 residues. V lost 3 bases and J lost 4, with 15 bases in between. The CDR3 DNA follows: TGCGCCAGCAGCCAGGGCAGGGGAGATTCAGAGACCCAGTACTTC. It encodes CASSQGRGDSETQYF.

The rearrangement joins TRBV2 to TRBJ1-2, with 7 bases identical to TRBD1. The V segment lost 7 bases and the J segment 4 bases; nucleotides outside the gene matches: 6. Germline V lookup: CDR1 SNHLY, CDR2 FYNNEI. CDR3 length equals 13 residues. The CDR3 nucleotides read TGTGCCAGCAAGGGGGCGCTTTTCTATGGCTACACCTTC. This gives the protein CASKGALFYGYTF. Complete variable domain (other parts from reference TRBV2 and TRBJ1-2): EPEVTQTPSHQVTQMGQEVILRCVPISNHLYFYWYRQILGQKVEFLVSFYNNEISEKSEIFDDQFSVERPDGSNFTLKIRSTKLEDSAMYFCASKGALFYGYTFGSGTRLTVV.

The V and J genes are TRBV6-5 and TRBJ1-3; D possibly corresponds to TRBD1 (6 bases). Trimming stripped 6 bases from V and 0 bases from J, with 12 bases between. The CDR3 is 15 amino acids. Germline V gives CDR1 MNHEY, CDR2 SVGAGI. The CDR3 spells CASSDRRNSGNTIYF. CDR3 sequence (DNA): TGTGCCAGCAGCGACAGGAGAAACTCTGGAAACACCATATATTTT.

The chain has TRBV2 and TRBJ1-2; D is undetermined. Germline-derived CDR1 and CDR2 are SNHLY and FYNNEI. The CDR3 is 12 amino acids. Deletions cut 7 bases from V and 2 bases from J, with 8 bases between. The DNA for the CDR3 is TGTGCCAGCAATAAGTTAAACTATGGCTACACCTTC. It specifies CASNKLNYGYTF.

This chain joins TRBV7-2 and TRBJ2-1; D may be TRBD2 (5 bases). From germline, CDR1 is SGHTA and CDR2 FQGNSA. The CDR3 length is 14 residues. The V end lost 5 bases, the J end lost 0 bases, and 8 bases lay between the germline ends. CDR3 sequence (DNA): TGTGCCAGCAGCGGACTTAGCTCCTACAATGAGCAGTTCTTC. Protein: CASSGLSSYNEQFF.

This clone was recorded only once. The chain joins TRBV5-4 to TRBJ2-1; TRBD2 agrees at 8 bases. J was trimmed by 12 bases and V by 2 bases; bases with no gene match: 16. The CDR3 totals 16 residues. The germline CDR1 and CDR2 sequences are SGHNT and YYREEE (reference sequence). The CDR3 DNA reads as TGTGCCAGCAGCTTAACCGGGACTAGATATTGGATTGGGCAGTTCTTC. Its protein is CASSLTGTRYWIGQFF.

To note about this clone: The conserved phenylalanine or tryptophan is not found at the CDR3 terminus, so this likely reflects a read error. The DNA is left out, because the CDR3 cannot be placed on it with certainty; the CDR3 is given as TCRdb lists it. The chain carries TRBV14 and TRBJ2-7. The germline CDR1 and CDR2 sequences are SGHDN and FVKESK. Inclusive of both ends, the CDR3 amounts to 8 amino acids. This CDR3 is CASSQINL.

The rearrangement links TRBV30 to TRBJ1-1; 8 bases line up with TRBD1. The V gene end was trimmed by 1 base and the J gene end by 4 bases; junction bases not matched to a gene: 8. CDR1 is GTSNPN, CDR2 SVGIG, per germline (reference sequence). The CDR3 extends over 15 amino acids. CDR3 amino acids: CAWSERQGMTTEAFF. The CDR3 nucleotides read TGTGCCTGGAGTGAACGACAGGGGATGACCACTGAAGCTTTCTTT.

V gene TRBV9 combines with J gene TRBJ1-6; D unclear. Germline V CDR1 and CDR2: SGDLS, YYNGEE. The CDR3 has 14 residues. With 3 bases removed from V and 9 bases from J, the gap between germline ends came to 13 bases. CDR3 sequence: CASSAGSAGSPLHF. As DNA, the CDR3 is TGTGCCAGCAGCGCAGGATCGGCCGGTTCACCCCTCCACTTT.

J is TRBJ1-1 and V is TRBV14; D gene ambiguous. Trimming removed 0 bases from V and 2 bases from J, with 4 bases in between. There are 13 residues in the CDR3. CDR1 SGHDN and CDR2 FVKESK come from the germline V gene. CDR3 nucleotide sequence: TGTGCCAGCAGCCAAGATCCCAACACTGAAGCTTTCTTT. It codes for CASSQDPNTEAFF.